The TCR beta chain under discussion was sequenced for a study of T-cell reconstitution after alpha-beta-depleted transplantation in children. This sample's TCRbeta library carried unique molecular identifier barcodes. MiXCR, run by TCRdb on the PCR reads, gives a single entry per CDR3 protein. The sample lists over 200,000 distinct CDR3 sequences, roughly a tenth occurring once. This clonotype was detected many times. This TCR derives from a child younger than two with acute myeloid leukemia, due to receive a stem cell transplant. The starting material was PBMCs, obtained before TCRalphabeta/CD19-depleted stem cell transplant.

The CDR3 coding sequence is TGTGCCAGCAGTTACTCGACCCTAGAGTCGGATACGCAGTATTTT. Amino acids: CASSYSTLESDTQYF. The rearrangement links TRBV6-5 to TRBJ2-3; D unclear. Germline V gene sequence: CDR1 MNHEY, CDR2 SVGAGI. Trimming pared 0 bases from V and 6 bases from J, leaving 13 bases between. The CDR3 consists of 15 residues.